A selection of T cell receptor beta chains follows, all from one sample in a study of beta chain features in type 1 diabetes. Measured with immunoSEQ multiplex PCR; TCRdb has only the in-frame clones, and not every one. The sample carries 860,000 or so clones, roughly 17% recorded once. The sequencing sample was made of naive CD4+ T cells from blood. These receptors were obtained from a woman aged 18-35 years in good health. Both conserved end residues are part of each CDR3. Each record gives: V gene, D gene, clone size, J gene, CDR3 DNA, CDR3 protein. The D gene is left open where the match is weak. The size of a clone is reported for some rows only, either as once, few or many, or as a class for expanded clones.

TRBV7-9,-,few,TRBJ2-3,TGTGCCAGCAGCGTCGGGATAACACAAGATACGCAGTATTTT,CASSVGITQDTQYF
TRBV6-5,-,few,TRBJ2-7,TGTGCCAGCAGTTATGGTCACCGGGTCTACGAGCAGTACTTC,CASSYGHRVYEQYF
TRBV29-1,-,-,TRBJ2-7,TGCAGCGTCGCCGGTGGGAGGTATGGCGAGCAGTACTTC,CSVAGGRYGEQYF
TRBV11-2,-,few,TRBJ2-5,TGTGCCAGCAGCTTTTTCTTAGAGGGCGGGACCCAGTACTTC,CASSFFLEGGTQYF
TRBV18,TRBD1,few,TRBJ2-1,TGTGCCAGCGCCGGGACAGGGGGGAATATCAATGAGCAGTTCTTC,CASAGTGGNINEQFF
TRBV27,TRBD2,few,TRBJ2-7,TGTGCCAGCAGTTTATCTAGCGGGATACGTGAGCAGTACTTC,CASSLSSGIREQYF
TRBV28,-,-,TRBJ2-6,TGTGCCAGCGTAAGCCACTCTGGGGCCAACGTCCTGACTTTC,CASVSHSGANVLTF
TRBV20-1,-,-,TRBJ1-2,TGCAGTGCTAGTAGTGGCTACACCTTC,CSASSGYTF
TRBV7-2,-,few,TRBJ2-3,TGTGCCAGCAGCTTTCGGTCTAGGACAAAGCGCACAGATACGCAGTATTTT,CASSFRSRTKRTDTQYF
TRBV19,TRBD2,few,TRBJ2-1,TGTGCCAGTACCCCAGCCCCAGTAGCGGGAGAGGGGCTTGCGCAGTTCTTC,CASTPAPVAGEGLAQFF
TRBV18,-,-,TRBJ1-1,TGTGCCAGCTTACGCGGGGTTAGGCCGGACACTGAAGCTTTCTTT,CASLRGVRPDTEAFF
TRBV20-1,-,few,TRBJ1-1,TGCAGTGCTAGAGACAGGTTGCTCGCTTTCTTT,CSARDRLLAFF
TRBV25-1,TRBD2,few,TRBJ2-3,TGTGCCAGCAGTGCGAGGACTAGCGGGAGGCGGCGGACAGATACGCAGTATTTT,CASSARTSGRRRTDTQYF
TRBV7-8,-,-,TRBJ2-1,TGTGCCAGCAGCTTAAAGGGACCGGGACCGACCTACAATGAGCAGTTCTTC,CASSLKGPGPTYNEQFF
TRBV28,-,-,TRBJ2-7,TGTGCCAGCAGTCATATTAGCGGCTCCTACGAGCAGTACTTC,CASSHISGSYEQYF
TRBV7-2,-,few,TRBJ2-7,TGTGCCAGCAGCTTAGGGGGATCCACCTACGAGCAGTACTTC,CASSLGGSTYEQYF
TRBV10-3,TRBD2,few,TRBJ2-1,TGTGCCATCAGCGGGACTAGCACTCAGAATGAGCAGTTCTTC,CAISGTSTQNEQFF
TRBV5-4,TRBD1,few,TRBJ1-1,TGTGCCAGCAGCTCGGACGGGACAGGGAACACTGAAGCTTTCTTT,CASSSDGTGNTEAFF
TRBV23-1,-,many,TRBJ2-1,TGCGCCTTACAGAATGAGCAGTTCTTC,CALQNEQFF
TRBV7-2,-,few,TRBJ1-1,TGTGCCAGCAGCTTATTCGAGGGGGCTGAAGCTTTCTTT,CASSLFEGAEAFF